This TCR beta chain is from a study of chemoradiotherapy in HPV16-positive cancers. Study background: Two HPV16-positive patients' cells yielded candidate HPV-specific clones and common motifs.

The method was immunoSEQ multiplex PCR; TCRdb's version includes in-frame clones alone and lacks a portion of them. The table includes about 11,000 clones, approximately 90% detected once. This clone appeared a few times. Its specificity is not known. This CDR3 has 15 amino acids. Germline CDR1 LNHNV, CDR2 YYDKDF (reference sequence). V was trimmed by 4 bases and J by 2 bases, leaving 11 bases between them. Study-wide results and limits: HPV-responsive T-cell expansion during chemoradiotherapy was linked to improved recurrence-free survival in HPV16-positive patients. Candidate HPV-specific clones and E7-related TCR motifs grew in tumor during treatment.

Samples were taken several times over chemoradiotherapy. The sequence came from a human donor with HPV-associated anogenital cancer. The sequences come from blood, collected from a patient who underwent chemoradiotherapy. The chain joins TRBV15 to TRBJ2-2; a weak D match, TRBD1 (6 bases). The chain's CDR3 is CATSTDRLNTGELFF. The CDR3 bases are TGTGCCACCAGCACCGACAGGCTCAACACCGGGGAGCTGTTTTTT.